This record covers a single TCR beta chain. Its antigen is currently unknown. These data come from a study of T cell responses to AZD1222 COVID-19 vaccine. Study findings and constraints: Unmutated variant regions are reportedly the target of nearly half of TCRs that are spike-specific.

The J segment lost 1 base and the V segment lost 5 bases, leaving 1 base of the junction unmatched. CDR1 is KGHDR, CDR2 SFDVKD, per germline. The CDR3 is made up of 15 amino acids. Combined were second doses at about 4 or about 12 weeks. The repertoire was sequenced with immunoSEQ multiplex PCR; TCRdb's copy has only in-frame clones and lacks some. The sample contains 75,000 to 85,000 clones, around 88% of which appear only once. The rearrangement joins TRBV24-1 to TRBJ2-3; 11 bases agree with TRBD2. This specimen was peripheral blood, taken 28 days after the second AZD1222 dose. The origin of this receptor is an adult who received the AZD1222 COVID-19 vaccine. Here the CDR3 reads CATSGSGGGTDTQYF. For the CDR3, the DNA is TGTGCCACCAGTGGTAGCGGGGGGGGCACAGATACGCAGTATTTT.